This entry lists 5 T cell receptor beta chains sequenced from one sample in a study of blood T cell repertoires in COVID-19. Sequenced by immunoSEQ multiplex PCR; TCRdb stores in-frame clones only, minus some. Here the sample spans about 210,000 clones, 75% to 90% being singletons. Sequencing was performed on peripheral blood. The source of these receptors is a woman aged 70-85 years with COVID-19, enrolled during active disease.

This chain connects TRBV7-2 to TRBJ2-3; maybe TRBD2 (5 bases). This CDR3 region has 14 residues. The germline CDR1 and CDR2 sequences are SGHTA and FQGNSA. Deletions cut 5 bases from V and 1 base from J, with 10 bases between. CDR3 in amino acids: CASSPGIGTDTQYF. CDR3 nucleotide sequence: TGTGCCAGCAGCCCCGGGATCGGCACAGATACGCAGTATTTT. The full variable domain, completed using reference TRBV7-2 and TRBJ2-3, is GAGVSQSPSNKVTEKGKDVELRCDPISGHTALYWYRQSLGQGLEFLIYFQGNSAPDKSGLPSDRFSAERTGGSVSTLTIQRTQQEDSAVYLCASSPGIGTDTQYFGPGTRLTVL.

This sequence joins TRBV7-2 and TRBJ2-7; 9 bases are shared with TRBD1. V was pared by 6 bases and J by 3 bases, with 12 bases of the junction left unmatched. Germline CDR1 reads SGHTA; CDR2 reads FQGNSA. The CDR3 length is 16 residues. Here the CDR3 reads CASSSPGTGSFYEQYF. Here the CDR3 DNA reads TGTGCCAGCAGTTCCCCCGGGACAGGGAGCTTCTACGAGCAGTACTTC.

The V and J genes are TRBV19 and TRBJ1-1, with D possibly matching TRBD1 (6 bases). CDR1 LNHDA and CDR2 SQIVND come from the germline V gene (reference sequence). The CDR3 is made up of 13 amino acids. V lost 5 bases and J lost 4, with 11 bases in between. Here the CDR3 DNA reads TGTGCCAGTAGTCTCCACAGGGCCACTGAAGCTTTCTTT. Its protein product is CASSLHRATEAFF.

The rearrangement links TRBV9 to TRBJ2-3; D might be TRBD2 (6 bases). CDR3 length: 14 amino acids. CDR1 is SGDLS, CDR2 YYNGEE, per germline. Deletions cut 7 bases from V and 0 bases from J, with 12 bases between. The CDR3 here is CASGNGGSTDTQYF. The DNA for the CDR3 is TGTGCCAGCGGAAACGGGGGTAGCACAGATACGCAGTATTTT.

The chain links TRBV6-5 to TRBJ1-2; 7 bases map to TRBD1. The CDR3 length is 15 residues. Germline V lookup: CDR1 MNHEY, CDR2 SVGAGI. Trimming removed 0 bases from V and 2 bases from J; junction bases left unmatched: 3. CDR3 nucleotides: TGTGCCAGCAGTTACTCGACAGGGATCAACTATGGCTACACCTTC. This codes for CASSYSTGINYGYTF.